The T cell receptor (beta chain) described here comes from a study of blood T cell repertoires in COVID-19. Study-level information: The United States, Italy and Spain were the sources of the acute and convalescent COVID-19 samples. PBMCs, B-cell-depleted T cells, or T cells provided the cDNA or gDNA that made up the material.

In the original workflow: Amplifying reference gene primers gave estimates of nucleated cell counts. Some clones are missing from TCRdb's copy, which holds only in-frame ones; the method was immunoSEQ multiplex PCR. V and J calls and clone size are those listed in that table; D and trimming were worked out from the DNA. The repertoire includes around 100,000 clones, roughly nine tenths of them detected once, and around 32% sits in the top ten. This CDR3 comprises 15 residues. The J segment lost 4 bases and the V segment lost 7 bases, leaving 7 bases of the junction unmatched. Germline CDR1 and CDR2: SGHTA and FQGNSA.

This clonotype was obtained from an elderly woman with acute or convalescent COVID-19. Source material: peripheral blood. The chain recombines TRBV7-2 with TRBJ2-1; TRBD2 aligns across 10 bases. The CDR3 region has the DNA TGTGCCAGCATACCGACTAGCGGGCCATACAATGAGCAGTTCTTC. Encoded protein: CASIPTSGPYNEQFF. The whole variable domain, filled in from reference TRBV7-2 and TRBJ2-1, reads GAGVSQSPSNKVTEKGKDVELRCDPISGHTALYWYRQSLGQGLEFLIYFQGNSAPDKSGLPSDRFSAERTGGSVSTLTIQRTQQEDSAVYLCASIPTSGPYNEQFFGPGTRLTVL.